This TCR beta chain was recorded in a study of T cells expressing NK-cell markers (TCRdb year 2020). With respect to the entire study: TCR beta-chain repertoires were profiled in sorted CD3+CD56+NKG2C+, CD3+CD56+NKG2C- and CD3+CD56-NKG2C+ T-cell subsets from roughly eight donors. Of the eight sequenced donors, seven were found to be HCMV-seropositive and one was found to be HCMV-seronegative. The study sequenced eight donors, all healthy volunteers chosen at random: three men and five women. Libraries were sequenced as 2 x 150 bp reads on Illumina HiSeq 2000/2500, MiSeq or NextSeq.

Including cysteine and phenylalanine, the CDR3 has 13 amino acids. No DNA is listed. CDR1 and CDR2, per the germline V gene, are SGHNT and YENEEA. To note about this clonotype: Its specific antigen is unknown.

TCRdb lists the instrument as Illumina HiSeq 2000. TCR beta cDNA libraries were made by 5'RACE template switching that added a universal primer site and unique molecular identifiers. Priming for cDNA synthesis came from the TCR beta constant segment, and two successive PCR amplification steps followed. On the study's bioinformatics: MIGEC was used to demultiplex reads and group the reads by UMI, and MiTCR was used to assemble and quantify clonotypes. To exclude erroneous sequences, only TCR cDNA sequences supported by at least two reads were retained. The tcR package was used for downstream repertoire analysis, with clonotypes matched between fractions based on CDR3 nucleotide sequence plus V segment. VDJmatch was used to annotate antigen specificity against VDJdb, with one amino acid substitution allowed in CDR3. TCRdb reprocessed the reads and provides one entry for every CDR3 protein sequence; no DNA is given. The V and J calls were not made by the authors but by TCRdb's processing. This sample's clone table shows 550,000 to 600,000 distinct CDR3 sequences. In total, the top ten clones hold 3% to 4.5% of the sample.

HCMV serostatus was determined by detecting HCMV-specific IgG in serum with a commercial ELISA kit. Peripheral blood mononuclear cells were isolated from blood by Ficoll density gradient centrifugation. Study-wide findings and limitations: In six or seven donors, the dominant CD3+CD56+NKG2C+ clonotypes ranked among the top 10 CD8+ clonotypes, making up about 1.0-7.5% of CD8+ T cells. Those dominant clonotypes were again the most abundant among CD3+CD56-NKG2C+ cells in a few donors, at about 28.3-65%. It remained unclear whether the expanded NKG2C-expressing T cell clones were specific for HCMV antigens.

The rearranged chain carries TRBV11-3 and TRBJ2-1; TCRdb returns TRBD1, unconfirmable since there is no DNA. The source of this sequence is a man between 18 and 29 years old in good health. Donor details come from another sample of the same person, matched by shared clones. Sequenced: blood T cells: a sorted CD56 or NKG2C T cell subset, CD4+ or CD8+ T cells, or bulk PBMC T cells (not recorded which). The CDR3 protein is CASSSRNNNEQFF.